This T cell receptor beta chain was recovered during a study of read filtering for tumor transcriptome and immune sequencing. Background on the study: Mean patient age was approximately 71 years, range about 47 to 85; around 17 male, more than 11 female. Whole-transcriptome libraries were prepared after DNase treatment. Study-wide results and caveats: IR-seq captured clonotypes deeper and more reliably than RNA-seq.

This clonotype was recorded at least ten times. Its specificity is not known. The CDR3 sequence is 13 residues long. Deletions cut 3 bases from V and 6 bases from J, with 9 bases between. From around 0.4 ug of RNA, a library with molecular barcoded alpha/delta and beta/gamma adaptors was made. TCRdb processed the reads anew with MiXCR; each CDR3 protein has one entry. The table has around 14,000 distinct CDR3 sequences, about a fifth seen once. The chain carries TRBV12-3 or TRBV12-4 and TRBJ2-1; D uncertain. The TCR comes from a donor aged 40 or older with multiple myeloma. Sequenced: a population of CD138-negative cells sorted from bone marrow. The DNA of the CDR3 is TGTGCCAGCAGTTTTGCCACCTTCAATGAGCAGTTCTTC. It is translated as CASSFATFNEQFF.